This T cell receptor beta chain was profiled in a study of shared clonotypes between healthy human individuals. Study outcomes and limitations: Naive CD4 clonotype sharing across several donors was approximately 5%. Investigators expected sequencing depth to affect clonotype sharing among donors.

V gave up 4 bases and J gave up 1 base, with 11 bases separating them. Looked up from germline, CDR1 is SGHRS and CDR2 is YFSETQ. The CDR3 is made up of 14 amino acids. As regards this clone: The antigen remains undetermined.

In the original processing: Filtering differed, since immunoSEQ gave only junction sequences and no quality scores. This table comes from immunoSEQ multiplex PCR, and its TCRdb copy is limited to in-frame clones, with some not included. V and J calls and clone size are copied from that table; D and trimming were computed from the DNA. This table has about 980,000 clones, over 60% appearing once. Input material: memory CD4+ T cells sorted from blood. Subset of the sample: CD45RA-negative fraction. The TCR originated in a man aged 18 to 29 in good health. This chain uses TRBV5-1 with TRBJ1-1; D is undetermined. The CDR3 DNA is TGCGCCAGCAGCCCCCTTCCGTCGAACACTGAAGCTTTCTTT. Translated: CASSPLPSNTEAFF.